The rows below give T cell receptor beta chains drawn from one sample of a study of radiotherapy plus CTLA-4 blockade in lung cancer. The assay was immunoSEQ multiplex PCR, and TCRdb's table has in-frame clones only and misses some. In the table there are around 80,000 clones, 70% to 85% of which are singletons. The sample was peripheral blood, taken from a patient treated with radiotherapy plus ipilimumab. The receptors shown here come from a human donor with non-small cell lung cancer whose response to radiotherapy plus ipilimumab could not be evaluated. Each CDR3 is given with its conserved first and last residue. The D gene is left open where the match is weak.

v_gene	d_gene	len	CDR3aa
TRBV25-1	TRBD1	14	CASSEAGGFYGYTF
TRBV6-5	TRBD1	14	CASRGDRVDTEAFF
TRBV28	NA	14	CASSAEMGGEKLFF
TRBV27	TRBD1	15	CASSTWTGGSNEQFF
TRBV2	TRBD2	13	CASSTTSGNEQFF
TRBV9	NA	15	CASSVEQGGTETQYF
TRBV11-3	NA	14	CASSSDSMNTEAFF
TRBV7-9	TRBD1	16	CASSKLSTGPQETQYF
TRBV21-1	NA	14	CASIISGGTDTQYF
TRBV9	NA	13	CASSRRQDYEQYF
TRBV2	TRBD1	16	CASSLGTGRSSYEQYF
TRBV29-1	TRBD1	15	CSVGGDRAPNYGYTF
TRBV7-3	TRBD1	15	CASSPGQGASGELFF
TRBV27	TRBD2	19	CASSLSESGGGFSYNEQFF
TRBV11-2	TRBD1	14	CASSSNRGGLKLFF
TRBV7-3	TRBD2	14	CASSLPGGMNTQYF
TRBV7-8	TRBD2	19	CASSLASGLAGGPYNEQFF
TRBV28	NA	14	CASSSRQVNQPQHF
TRBV7-3	NA	11	CASSSAGEQFF
TRBV19	TRBD1	15	CASSREGQGLTEAFF
TRBV5-8	TRBD2	15	CASSFMKRGRNEQYF
TRBV11-3	TRBD1	15	CASSLAGTGGTEAFF
TRBV27	NA	13	CASSLGSLNEQFF